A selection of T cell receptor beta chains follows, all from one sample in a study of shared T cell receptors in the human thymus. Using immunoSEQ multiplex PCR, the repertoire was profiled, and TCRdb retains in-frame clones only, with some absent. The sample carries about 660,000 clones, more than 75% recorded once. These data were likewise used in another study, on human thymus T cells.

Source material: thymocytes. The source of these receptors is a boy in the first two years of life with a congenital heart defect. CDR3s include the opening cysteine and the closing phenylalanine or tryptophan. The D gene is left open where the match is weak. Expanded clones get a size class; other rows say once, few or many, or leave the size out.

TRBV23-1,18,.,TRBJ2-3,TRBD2,TGCGCCAGCAGTCCGGGGGGCGGGTTAGCGGGAGTTACAGATACGCAGTATTTT,CASSPGGGLAGVTDTQYF
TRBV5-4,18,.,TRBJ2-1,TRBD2,TGTGCCAGCAGTGTCGGGACTAGCGGGAGTGGATCCTACAATGAGCAGTTCTTC,CASSVGTSGSGSYNEQFF
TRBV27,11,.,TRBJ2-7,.,TGTGCCAGCAGTTTTTATGGGGCGCAGTACTTC,CASSFYGAQYF
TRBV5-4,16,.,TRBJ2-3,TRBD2,TGTGCCAGCAGCTTGGGCGTTAGCGGGAGTGCAGATACGCAGTATTTT,CASSLGVSGSADTQYF
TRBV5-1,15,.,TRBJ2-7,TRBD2,TGCGCCAGCAGCTTGGCCCCGGGACTAGCGGACGAGCAGTACTTC,CASSLAPGLADEQYF
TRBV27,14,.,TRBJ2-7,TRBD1,TGTGCCAGCAGCCACTGGGACAGGGTCTACGAGCAGTACTTC,CASSHWDRVYEQYF
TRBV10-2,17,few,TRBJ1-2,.,TGCGCCAGCAGTGATATGACACGAACCCCTCCTAACTATGGCTACACCTTC,CASSDMTRTPPNYGYTF
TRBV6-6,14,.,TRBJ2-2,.,TGTGCCAGCAAGAAGAGGATGGGCACCGGGGAGCTGTTTTTT,CASKKRMGTGELFF
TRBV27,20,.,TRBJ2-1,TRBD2,TGTGCCAGCAGTTCCGCAACTAGCGGGGGCGTAAAAAGCTCCTACAATGAGCAGTTCTTC,CASSSATSGGVKSSYNEQFF
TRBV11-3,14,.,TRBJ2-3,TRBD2,TGTGCCAGCAGCTTCCAACTAGCGACAGATACGCAGTATTTT,CASSFQLATDTQYF
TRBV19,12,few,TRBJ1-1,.,TGTGCCAGTAGGTCGACAGATATCGGAGCTTTCTTT,CASRSTDIGAFF
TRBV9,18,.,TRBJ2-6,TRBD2,TGTGCCAGCAGCGTAGTTCCAGCGGGGGTCTCTGGGGCCAACGTCCTGACTTTC,CASSVVPAGVSGANVLTF
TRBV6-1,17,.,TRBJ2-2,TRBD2,TGTGCCAGCAGTGAAGGTCGGGAGGGCCAAGGTAACGGGGAGCTGTTTTTT,CASSEGREGQGNGELFF
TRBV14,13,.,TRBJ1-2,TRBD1,TGTGCCAGCAGCGCCACAGGGGACCATGGCTACACCTTC,CASSATGDHGYTF
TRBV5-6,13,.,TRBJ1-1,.,TGTGCCAGCAGCTTGGGGGGGGGCACTGAAGCTTTCTTT,CASSLGGGTEAFF
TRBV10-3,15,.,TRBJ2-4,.,TGTGCCAGTGGGCTGGGCGAATCGGCCAAAAACATTCAGTACTTC,CASGLGESAKNIQYF
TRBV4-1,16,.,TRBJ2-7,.,TGCGCCAGCAGCCAACGGATCAGGGTAACGCTATACGAGCAGTACTTC,CASSQRIRVTLYEQYF
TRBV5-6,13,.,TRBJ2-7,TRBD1,TGTGCCAGCAGCTTTCGTAGGGGGCTGTCGCAGTACTTC,CASSFRRGLSQYF
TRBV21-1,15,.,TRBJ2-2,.,TGTGCCAGCAGCAAAGCGCCCAGGGTAAAGAAGAAGCTGTTTTTT,CASSKAPRVKKKLFF
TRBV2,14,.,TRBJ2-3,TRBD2,TGTGCCAGCAGTAGCGGGAGGGGCACAGATACGCAGTATTTT,CASSSGRGTDTQYF
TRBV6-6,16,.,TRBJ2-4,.,TGTGCCAGCAGTTACATCTTTAGGCAGGGGCGAAACATTCAGTACTTC,CASSYIFRQGRNIQYF
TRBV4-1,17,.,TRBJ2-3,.,TGCGCCAGCAGCCAGGGGGCGACTCGGGAGGGCACAGATACGCAGTATTTT,CASSQGATREGTDTQYF
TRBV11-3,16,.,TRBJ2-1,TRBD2,TGTGCCAGCAGCCCAGCCGCGGGAGGACTGTACAATGAGCAGTTCTTC,CASSPAAGGLYNEQFF
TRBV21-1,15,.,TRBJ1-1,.,TGTGCCAGCAGCCGAGTACAGGGGGCGGCCACTGAAGCTTTCTTT,CASSRVQGAATEAFF
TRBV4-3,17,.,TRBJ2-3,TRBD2,TGCGCCAGCAGCCCTGAAGGGGCCGGGAGGGGCACAGATACGCAGTATTTT,CASSPEGAGRGTDTQYF
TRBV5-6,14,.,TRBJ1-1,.,TGTGCCAGCAGCATAAAAACAGGGCCCGTGGGAACTTTCTTT,CASSIKTGPVGTFF
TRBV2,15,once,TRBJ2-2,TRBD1,TGTGCCAGCAGTGAGGACAGGGTCGACACCGGGGAGCTGTTTTTT,CASSEDRVDTGELFF